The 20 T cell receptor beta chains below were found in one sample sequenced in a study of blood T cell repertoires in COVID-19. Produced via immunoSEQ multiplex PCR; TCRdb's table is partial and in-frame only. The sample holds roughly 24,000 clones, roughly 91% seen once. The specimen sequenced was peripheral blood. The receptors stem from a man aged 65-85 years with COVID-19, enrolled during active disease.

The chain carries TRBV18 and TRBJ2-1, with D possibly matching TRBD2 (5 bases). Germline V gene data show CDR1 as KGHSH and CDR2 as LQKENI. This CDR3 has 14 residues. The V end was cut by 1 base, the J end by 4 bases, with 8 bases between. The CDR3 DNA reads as TGTGCCAGCTCACCACTCGGACTTTACAATGAGCAGTTCTTC. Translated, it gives CASSPLGLYNEQFF.

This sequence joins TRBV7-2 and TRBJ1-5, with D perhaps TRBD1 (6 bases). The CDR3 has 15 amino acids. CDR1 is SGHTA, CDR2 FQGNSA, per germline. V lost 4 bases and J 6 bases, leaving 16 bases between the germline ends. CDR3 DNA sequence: TGTGCCAGCAGCTCTACCGGACAGAGATTTCAGCCCCAGCATTTT. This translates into CASSSTGQRFQPQHF. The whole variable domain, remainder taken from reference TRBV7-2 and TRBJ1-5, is GAGVSQSPSNKVTEKGKDVELRCDPISGHTALYWYRQSLGQGLEFLIYFQGNSAPDKSGLPSDRFSAERTGGSVSTLTIQRTQQEDSAVYLCASSSTGQRFQPQHFGDGTRLSIL.

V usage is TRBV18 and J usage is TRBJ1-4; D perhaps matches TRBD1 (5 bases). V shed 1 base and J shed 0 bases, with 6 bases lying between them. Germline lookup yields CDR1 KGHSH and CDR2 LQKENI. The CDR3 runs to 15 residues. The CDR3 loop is CASSPRQTTNEKLFF. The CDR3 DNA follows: TGTGCCAGCTCACCACGACAGACAACTAATGAAAAACTGTTTTTT.

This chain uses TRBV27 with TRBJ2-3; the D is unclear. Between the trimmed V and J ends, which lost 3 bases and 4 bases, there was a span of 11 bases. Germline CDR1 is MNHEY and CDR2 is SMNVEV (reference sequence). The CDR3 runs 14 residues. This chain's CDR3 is CASSFQASADTQYF. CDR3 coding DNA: TGTGCCAGCAGTTTTCAAGCATCGGCAGATACGCAGTATTTT.

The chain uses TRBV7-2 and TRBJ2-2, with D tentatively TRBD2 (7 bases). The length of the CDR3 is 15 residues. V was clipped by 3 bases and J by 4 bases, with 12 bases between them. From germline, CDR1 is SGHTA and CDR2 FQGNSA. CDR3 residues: CASSFWGGGTGELFF. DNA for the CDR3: TGTGCCAGCAGCTTTTGGGGGGGCGGCACCGGGGAGCTGTTTTTT.

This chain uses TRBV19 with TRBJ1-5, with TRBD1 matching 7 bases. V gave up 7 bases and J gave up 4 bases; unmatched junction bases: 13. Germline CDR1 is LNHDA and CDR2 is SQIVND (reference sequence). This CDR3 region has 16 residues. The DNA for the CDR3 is TGTGCCAGTAAACCGTCGGGCAGGGGGGCAAATCAGCCCCAGCATTTT. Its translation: CASKPSGRGANQPQHF.

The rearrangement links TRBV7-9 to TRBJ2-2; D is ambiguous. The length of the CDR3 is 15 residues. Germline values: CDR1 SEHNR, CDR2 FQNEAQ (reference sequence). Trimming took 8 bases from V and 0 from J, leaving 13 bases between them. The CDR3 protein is CASPMASPNTGELFF. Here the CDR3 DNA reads TGTGCCAGCCCAATGGCTAGTCCGAACACCGGGGAGCTGTTTTTT.

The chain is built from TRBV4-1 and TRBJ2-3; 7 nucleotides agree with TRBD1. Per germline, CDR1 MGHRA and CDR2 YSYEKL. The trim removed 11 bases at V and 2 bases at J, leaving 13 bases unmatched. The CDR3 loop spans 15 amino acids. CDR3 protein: CASHRGVGYTDTQYF. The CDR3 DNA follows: TGCGCCTCACACAGGGGCGTCGGGTACACAGATACGCAGTATTTT.

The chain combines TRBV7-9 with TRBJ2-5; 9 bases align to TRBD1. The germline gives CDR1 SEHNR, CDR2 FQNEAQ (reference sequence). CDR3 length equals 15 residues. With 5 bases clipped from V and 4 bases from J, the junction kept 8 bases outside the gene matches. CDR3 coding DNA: TGTGCCAGCAGCCCCCCGGGACAGGGAAGAGAGACCCAGTACTTC. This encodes CASSPPGQGRETQYF.

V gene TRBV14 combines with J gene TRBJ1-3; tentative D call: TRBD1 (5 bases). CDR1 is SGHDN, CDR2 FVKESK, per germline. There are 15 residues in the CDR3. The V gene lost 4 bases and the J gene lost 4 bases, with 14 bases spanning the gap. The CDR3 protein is CASSRVTGQGNTIYF. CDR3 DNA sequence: TGTGCCAGCAGCCGAGTCACAGGACAAGGAAACACCATATATTTT.

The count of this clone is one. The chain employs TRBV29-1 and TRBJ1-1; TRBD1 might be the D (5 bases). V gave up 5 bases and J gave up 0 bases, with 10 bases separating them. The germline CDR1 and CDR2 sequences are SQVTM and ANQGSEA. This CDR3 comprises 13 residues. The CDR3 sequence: CSVSRVVNTEAFF. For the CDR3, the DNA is TGCAGCGTTTCCAGGGTGGTGAACACTGAAGCTTTCTTT.

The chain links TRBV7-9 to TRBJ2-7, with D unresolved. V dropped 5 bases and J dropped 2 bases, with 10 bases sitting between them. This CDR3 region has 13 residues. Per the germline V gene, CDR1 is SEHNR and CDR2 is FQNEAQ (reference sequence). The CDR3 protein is CASSPTPAYEQYF. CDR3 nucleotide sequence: TGTGCCAGCAGCCCGACACCTGCCTACGAGCAGTACTTC.

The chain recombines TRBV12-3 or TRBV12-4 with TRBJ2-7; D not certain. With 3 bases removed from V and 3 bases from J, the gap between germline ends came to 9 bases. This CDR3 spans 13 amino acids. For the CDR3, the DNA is TGTGCCAGCAGTTTGGGCAGATACTACGAGCAGTACTTC. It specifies CASSLGRYYEQYF.

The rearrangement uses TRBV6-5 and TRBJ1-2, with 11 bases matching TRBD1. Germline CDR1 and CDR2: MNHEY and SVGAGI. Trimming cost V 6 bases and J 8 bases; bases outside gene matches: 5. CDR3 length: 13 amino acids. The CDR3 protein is CASSAGQGGGYTF. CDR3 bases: TGTGCCAGCAGCGCGGGACAGGGGGGAGGCTACACCTTC.

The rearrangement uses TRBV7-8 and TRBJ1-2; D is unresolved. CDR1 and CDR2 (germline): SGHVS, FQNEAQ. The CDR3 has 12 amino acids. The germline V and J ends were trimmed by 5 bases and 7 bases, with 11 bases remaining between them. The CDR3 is CASSRGESGYTF. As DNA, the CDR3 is TGTGCCAGCAGCCGCGGAGAGAGTGGCTACACCTTC.

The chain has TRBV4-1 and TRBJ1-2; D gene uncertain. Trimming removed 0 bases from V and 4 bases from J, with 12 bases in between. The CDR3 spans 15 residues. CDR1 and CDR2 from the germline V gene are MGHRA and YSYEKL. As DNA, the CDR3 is TGCGCCAGCAGCCAAGATAAGTGGCAGGTCTATGGCTACACCTTC. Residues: CASSQDKWQVYGYTF.

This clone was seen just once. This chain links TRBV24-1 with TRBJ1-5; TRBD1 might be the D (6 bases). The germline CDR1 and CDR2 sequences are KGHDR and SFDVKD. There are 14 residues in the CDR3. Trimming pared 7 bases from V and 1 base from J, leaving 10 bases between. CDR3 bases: TGTGCCACCAGCGAGGGGGGGAGCAATCAGCCCCAGCATTTT. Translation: CATSEGGSNQPQHF.

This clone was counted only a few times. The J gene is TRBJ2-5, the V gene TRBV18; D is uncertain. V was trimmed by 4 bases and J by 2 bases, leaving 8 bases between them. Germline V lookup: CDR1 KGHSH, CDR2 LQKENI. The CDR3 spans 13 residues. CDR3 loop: CASSQRPQETQYF. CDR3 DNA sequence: TGTGCCAGCTCACAGCGTCCACAAGAGACCCAGTACTTC.

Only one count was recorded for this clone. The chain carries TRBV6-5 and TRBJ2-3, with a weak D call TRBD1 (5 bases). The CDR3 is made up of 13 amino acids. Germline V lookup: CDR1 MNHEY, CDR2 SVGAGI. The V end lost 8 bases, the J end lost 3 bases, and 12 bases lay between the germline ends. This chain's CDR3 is CASRRDGTDTQYF. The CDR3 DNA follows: TGTGCCAGCCGCAGGGATGGGACAGATACGCAGTATTTT.

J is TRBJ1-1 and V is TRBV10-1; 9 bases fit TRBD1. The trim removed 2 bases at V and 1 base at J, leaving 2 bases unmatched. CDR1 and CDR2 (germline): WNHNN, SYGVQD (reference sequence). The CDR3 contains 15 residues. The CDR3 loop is CASSETTGGNTEAFF. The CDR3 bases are TGCGCCAGCAGTGAGACGACAGGGGGGAACACTGAAGCTTTCTTT.